This T cell receptor beta chain is from a study of cytomegalovirus exposure and HLA in healthy donors. Primers for the PCR totalled 60 Vbeta and 13 Jbeta. As processed by the authors: In a later analysis, 10 million to 11 million of about 80 million unique beta chains occurred in at least two donors. Sequencing used immunoSEQ multiplex PCR; TCRdb keeps in-frame clones, though not all of them. From that table come the V and J calls and clone size; the DNA was used to work out D and trimming. In the table there are 90,000 to 130,000 clones, 86% of which are singletons. This clone was detected only once. Sequencing used PBMCs. This clonotype originated in a man aged 35 to 55 in good health and CMV-seronegative.

CDR3 bases: TGTGCCAGCAGAAATACAGGGGGCTCTGAGACCCAGTACTTC. Its translation is CASRNTGGSETQYF. This rearrangement joins TRBV6-5 to TRBJ2-5, with 9 positions matching TRBD1. The V segment lost 6 bases and the J segment 5 bases; nucleotides outside the gene matches: 7. The CDR3 has 14 amino acids. Germline CDR1 is MNHEY and CDR2 is SVGAGI.